This TCR beta chain was captured in a study of regulatory dendritic cells for organ transplantation. CD4+ or CD8+ T cells were sorted as naive CD45RA+ or memory CD45RO+. Remarks on this clone: Its antigen remains unknown.

General study points: Resting memory CD8+ T cells held the most alloreactive clonotypes. Naive CD4+ and CD8+ repertoires were highly diverse; memory CD8+ was most oligoclonal.

The assay was immunoSEQ multiplex PCR, and TCRdb's table has in-frame clones only and misses some. This repertoire shows 26,000 or so clones, roughly 80% found once; its top ten account for around 0.1%. Germline CDR1 is LNHDA and CDR2 is SQIVND (reference sequence). The CDR3 loop spans 15 amino acids. V lost 5 bases, J lost 3 bases, and 7 bases stayed unmatched. Sequencing was carried out using naive CD4+ T cells from blood. The subset was: CD45RA+ naive T cells. This sequence originates from a human donor in good health. The gene calls are TRBV19 and TRBJ1-5; the match to TRBD1 covers 7 bases. CDR3 loop: CASSAGGGNNQPQHF. CDR3 sequence (DNA): TGTGCCAGTAGTGCCGGAGGGGGCAACAATCAGCCCCAGCATTTT.